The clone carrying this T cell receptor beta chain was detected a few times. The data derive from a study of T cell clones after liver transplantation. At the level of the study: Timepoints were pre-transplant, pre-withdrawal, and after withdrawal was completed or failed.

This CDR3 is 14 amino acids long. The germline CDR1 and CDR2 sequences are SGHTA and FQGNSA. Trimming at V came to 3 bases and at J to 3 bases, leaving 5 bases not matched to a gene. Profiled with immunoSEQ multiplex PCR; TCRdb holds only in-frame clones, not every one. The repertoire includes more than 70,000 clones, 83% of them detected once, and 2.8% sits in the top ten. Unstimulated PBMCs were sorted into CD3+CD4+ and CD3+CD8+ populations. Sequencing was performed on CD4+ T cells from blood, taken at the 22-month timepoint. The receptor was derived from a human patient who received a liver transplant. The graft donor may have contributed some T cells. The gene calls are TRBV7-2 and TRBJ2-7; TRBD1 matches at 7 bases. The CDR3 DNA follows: TGTGCCAGCAGCTTCCGGGACAGTCTCTACGAGCAGTACTTC. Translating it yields CASSFRDSLYEQYF.